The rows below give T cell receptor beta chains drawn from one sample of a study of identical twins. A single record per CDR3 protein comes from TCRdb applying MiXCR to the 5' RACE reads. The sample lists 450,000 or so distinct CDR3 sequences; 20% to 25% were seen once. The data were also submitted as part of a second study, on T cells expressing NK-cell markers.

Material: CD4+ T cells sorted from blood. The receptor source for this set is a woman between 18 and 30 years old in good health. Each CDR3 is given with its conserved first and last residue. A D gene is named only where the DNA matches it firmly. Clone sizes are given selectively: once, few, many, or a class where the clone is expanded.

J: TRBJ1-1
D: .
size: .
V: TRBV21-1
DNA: TGTGCCAGCTTGGACACTGAAGCTTTCTTT
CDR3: CASLDTEAFF

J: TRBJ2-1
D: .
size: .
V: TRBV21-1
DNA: TGTGCCAGCAGCATCGGGACCGTCTGGACTAGCGGGAGGGCCTATGTTAATGAGCAGTTCTTC
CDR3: CASSIGTVWTSGRAYVNEQFF

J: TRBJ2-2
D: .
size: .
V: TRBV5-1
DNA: TGCGCCAGCAGCATGGGGTACACCGGGGAGCTGTTTTTT
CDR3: CASSMGYTGELFF

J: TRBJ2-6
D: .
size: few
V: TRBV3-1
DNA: TGTGCCAGCAGGTACAACTCTGGGGCCAACGTCCTGACTTTC
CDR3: CASRYNSGANVLTF

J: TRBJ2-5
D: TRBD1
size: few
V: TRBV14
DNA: TGTGCCAGCAGCCAGTGGACAGGGGAAGAGACCCAGTACTTC
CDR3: CASSQWTGEETQYF

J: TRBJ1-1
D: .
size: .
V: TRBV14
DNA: TGTGCCAGCAGATGGGGGCGCGGGGCTTTCTTT
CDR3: CASRWGRGAFF

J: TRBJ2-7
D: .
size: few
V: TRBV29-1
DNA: TGCAGCGTTAAACAGGGAACCTACGAGCAGTACTTC
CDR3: CSVKQGTYEQYF

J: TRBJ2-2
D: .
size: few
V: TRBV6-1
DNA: TGTGCCAGCAATCTCCCCGGGAGTACCGGGGAGCTGTTTTTT
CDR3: CASNLPGSTGELFF

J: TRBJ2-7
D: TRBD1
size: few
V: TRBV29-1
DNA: TGCAGCGTTCGATCCGGGACAGGGGTACGCTACGAGCAGTACTTC
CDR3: CSVRSGTGVRYEQYF

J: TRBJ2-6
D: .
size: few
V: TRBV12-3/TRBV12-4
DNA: TGTGCCAGCAGTTTGAGGTATAGTCGAACTGGGGCCAACGTCCTGACTTTC
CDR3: CASSLRYSRTGANVLTF

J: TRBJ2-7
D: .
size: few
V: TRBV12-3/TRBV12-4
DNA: TGTGCCAGCAGTTGGGGGGCCACTAGGGAGCAGTACTTC
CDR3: CASSWGATREQYF

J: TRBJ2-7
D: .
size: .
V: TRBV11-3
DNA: TGTGCCAGCAGCTTAGCCGACCTAGCGTGGAGCTCCTACGAGCAGTACTTC
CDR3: CASSLADLAWSSYEQYF

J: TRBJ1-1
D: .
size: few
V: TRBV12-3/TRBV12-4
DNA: TGTGCCAGCAGTGCCTACAGAGGGCGGACTGAAGCTTTCTTT
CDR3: CASSAYRGRTEAFF

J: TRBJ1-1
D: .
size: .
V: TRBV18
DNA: TGTGCCAGCTCACCACCGTACACTGAAGCTTTCTTT
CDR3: CASSPPYTEAFF

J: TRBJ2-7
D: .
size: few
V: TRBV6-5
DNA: TGTGCCAGCAGTTACTCACGACAAACATACGAGCAGTACTTC
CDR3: CASSYSRQTYEQYF

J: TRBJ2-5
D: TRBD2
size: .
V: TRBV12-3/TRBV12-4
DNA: TGTGCCAGCAGCGTCATCAGCGGGGGGGCGGAGACCCAGTACTTC
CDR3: CASSVISGGAETQYF

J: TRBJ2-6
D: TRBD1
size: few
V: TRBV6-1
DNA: TGTGCCAGCAACTTCATACCGGGACAGACCTCTGGGGCCAACGTCCTGACTTTC
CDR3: CASNFIPGQTSGANVLTF

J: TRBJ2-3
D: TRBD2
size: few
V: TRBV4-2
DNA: TGTGCCAGCAGCCCAGGCGGGGGGGTCACAGATACGCAGTATTTT
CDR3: CASSPGGGVTDTQYF

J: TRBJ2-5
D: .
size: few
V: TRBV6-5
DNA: TGTGCCAGCAGTTACTCCGGACAGCAAGAGACCCAGTACTTC
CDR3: CASSYSGQQETQYF

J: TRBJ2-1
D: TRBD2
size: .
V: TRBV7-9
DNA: TGTGCCAGCAGCCCGGGGGGGAGGCACAATGAGCAGTTCTTC
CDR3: CASSPGGRHNEQFF

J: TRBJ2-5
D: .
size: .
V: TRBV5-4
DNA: TGTGCCAGCAGCACGGCGACAGCCCCAGAGACCCAGTACTTC
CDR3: CASSTATAPETQYF

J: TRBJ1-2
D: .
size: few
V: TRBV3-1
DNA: TGTGCCAGCAGCCAAGCGGCAGCCCACTCCTATGGCTACACCTTC
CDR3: CASSQAAAHSYGYTF

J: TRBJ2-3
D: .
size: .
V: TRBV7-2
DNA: TGTGCCAGCAGCTTAGCTGACGGGAGAACTGATGGTACGCAGTATTTT
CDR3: CASSLADGRTDGTQYF

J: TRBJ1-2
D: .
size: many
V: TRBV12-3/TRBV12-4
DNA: TGTGCCAGCAGCTCCATGGCGGGCTACACCTTC
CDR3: CASSSMAGYTF

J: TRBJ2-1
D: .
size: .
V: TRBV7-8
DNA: TGTGCCAGCAGCTTAGAATGGGAGAACAATGAGCAGTTCTTC
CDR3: CASSLEWENNEQFF

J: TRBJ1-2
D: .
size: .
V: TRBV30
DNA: TGTGCCTGGTCCACGCCGGGACGGGACTATGGCTACACCTTC
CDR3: CAWSTPGRDYGYTF

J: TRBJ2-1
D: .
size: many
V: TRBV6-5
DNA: TGTGCCAGCAGTTACTCCGGGGGATCGTACAATGAGCAGTTCTTC
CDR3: CASSYSGGSYNEQFF

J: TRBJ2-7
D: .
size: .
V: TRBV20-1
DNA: TGCAGTGCTAGAGGGAAACAGGGAAACTACGAGCAGTACTTC
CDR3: CSARGKQGNYEQYF

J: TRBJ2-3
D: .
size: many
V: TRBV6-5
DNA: TGTGCCAGCAGTTACTCGAGGGTAGATCCCACAGATACGCAGTATTTT
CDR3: CASSYSRVDPTDTQYF

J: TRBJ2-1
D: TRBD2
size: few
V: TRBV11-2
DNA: TGTGCCAGCAGCTTTTACGGGGGGGCCTCCAATGAGCAGTTCTTC
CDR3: CASSFYGGASNEQFF

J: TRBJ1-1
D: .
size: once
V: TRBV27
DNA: TGTGCCAGCAGTTCTTACCCCCATCGTGGTGGCCCCGCCGCTTTCTTT
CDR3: CASSSYPHRGGPAAFF

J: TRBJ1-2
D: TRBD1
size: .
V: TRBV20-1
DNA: TGCAGTGCTCGGACAGGGCTTTATGGCTACACCTTC
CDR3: CSARTGLYGYTF

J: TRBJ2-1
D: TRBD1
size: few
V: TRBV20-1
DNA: TGCAGTGCTAGAGAAGAGGGGGCGGTCTACAATGAGCAGTTCTTC
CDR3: CSAREEGAVYNEQFF

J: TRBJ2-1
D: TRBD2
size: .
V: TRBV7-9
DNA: TGTGCCAGCAGCGGACTAGCGGGGAAGATCTCCTACAATGAGCAGTTCTTC
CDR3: CASSGLAGKISYNEQFF

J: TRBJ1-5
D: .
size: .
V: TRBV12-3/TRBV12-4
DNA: TGTGCCAGCACAGGGGCCCAAGGGACCCAGCATTTT
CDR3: CASTGAQGTQHF

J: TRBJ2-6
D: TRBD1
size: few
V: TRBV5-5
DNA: TGTGCCAGCAGCAACCGACAGGGCTCTGGGGCCAACGTCCTGACTTTC
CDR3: CASSNRQGSGANVLTF

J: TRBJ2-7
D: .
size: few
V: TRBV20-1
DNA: TGCAGTGCTAGATTAGACACCTACGAGCAGTACTTC
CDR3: CSARLDTYEQYF

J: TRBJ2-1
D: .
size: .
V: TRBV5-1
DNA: TGCGCCAGCAGCCTCTGGGACGGAAACAATGAGCAGTTCTTC
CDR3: CASSLWDGNNEQFF

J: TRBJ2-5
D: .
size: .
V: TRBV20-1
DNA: TGCAGTGCTCCCGACAGGCCTGAGACCCAGTACTTC
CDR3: CSAPDRPETQYF

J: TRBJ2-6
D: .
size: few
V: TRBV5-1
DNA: TGCGCCAGCAGCTTGGGATGGGGCGCCAACGTCCTGACTTTC
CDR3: CASSLGWGANVLTF

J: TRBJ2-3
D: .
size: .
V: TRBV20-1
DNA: TGCAGTGCAACCCGACTAAAGCCAGATACGCAGTATTTT
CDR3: CSATRLKPDTQYF